The 21 T cell receptor beta chains below come from one sample, sequenced in a study of shared clonotypes between healthy human individuals. The assay was immunoSEQ multiplex PCR, and TCRdb's table has in-frame clones only and misses some. This table has around 500,000 clones, 60% to 85% appearing once. The sequenced material came from PBMCs. These receptor sequences come from a middle-aged woman in good health. Some clones in this sample may be carry-over from other donors' samples.

This clone showed up many times. Other DNA sequences from this sample encode an identical CDR3 as well. The chain couples TRBV28 to TRBJ1-5; no definite D call. The length of the CDR3 is 14 residues. With 8 bases removed from V and 0 bases from J, the gap between germline ends came to 11 bases. In germline, CDR1 is MDHEN, CDR2 SYDVKM. CDR3 in amino acids: CASLTRNSNQPQHF. CDR3 nucleotides: TGTGCCAGCTTGACCCGGAATAGCAATCAGCCCCAGCATTTT.

The V and J genes are TRBV19 and TRBJ2-5; 9 nucleotides align to TRBD1. The CDR3 is made up of 14 amino acids. J gave up 2 bases and V 8 bases, and 6 bases lay outside the gene matches. The germline V gene encodes CDR1 LNHDA and CDR2 SQIVND (reference sequence). The CDR3 bases are TGTGCCAGTTTCGGACAGGGGAGTCAAGAGACCCAGTACTTC. Translated: CASFGQGSQETQYF.

The chain has TRBV10-1 and TRBJ2-7, with 7 bases lining up with TRBD2. This CDR3 is built from 18 residues. Germline V CDR1 and CDR2: WNHNN, SYGVQD (reference sequence). Trimming cost V 0 bases and J 2 bases; bases outside gene matches: 13. The DNA of the CDR3 is TGCGCCAGCAGTGAGTCGATTCTAGGGGCTAGCGGAACCTACGAGCAGTACTTC. Protein: CASSESILGASGTYEQYF.

This clone appeared once. The rearrangement uses TRBV18 and TRBJ1-1, with TRBD1 identical over 7 bases. V dropped 2 bases and J dropped 6; count of bases not matched to a gene: 6. This CDR3 is 14 amino acids long. Germline lookup yields CDR1 KGHSH and CDR2 LQKENI. CDR3 DNA: TGTGCCAGCTCACCAAGGCAGGGGGAATCTGAAGCTTTCTTT. Protein sequence: CASSPRQGESEAFF.

V usage is TRBV7-2 and J usage is TRBJ2-5; D gene uncertain. This CDR3 is built from 11 residues. V was shortened by 5 bases and J by 1 base, with 2 bases between the two germline ends. Looked up from germline, CDR1 is SGHTA and CDR2 is FQGNSA. CDR3 in amino acids: CASSVQETQYF. CDR3 coding DNA: TGTGCCAGCAGCGTCCAAGAGACCCAGTACTTC.

This chain links TRBV5-4 with TRBJ1-2; D unresolved. This CDR3 contains 14 residues. From germline, CDR1 is SGHNT and CDR2 YYREEE (reference sequence). The V and J ends lost 1 base and 3 bases respectively, with 10 bases between them. In DNA form, the CDR3 reads TGTGCCAGCAGCTTGAGGAACACAGACTATGGCTACACCTTC. This codes for CASSLRNTDYGYTF.

The table lists this clone with a count of one. The chain recombines TRBV5-1 with TRBJ1-2; 10 positions match TRBD1. Germline V gene lookup returns CDR1 SGHRS and CDR2 YFSETQ. Trimming at V came to 4 bases and at J to 2 bases, leaving 5 bases not matched to a gene. There are 15 residues in the CDR3. The CDR3 coding sequence is TGCGCCAGCAGCGTGCAGGGACAGGGGAACTATGGCTACACCTTC. Protein sequence: CASSVQGQGNYGYTF.

Note on this clone: A far larger clone is one base from this, pointing to a likely read error. The CDR3 nucleotides read TGTGCCTGGAGTTTTGGTGGGGCCAACGTCCCGACTTTC. Protein product: CAWSFGGANVPTF. The chain carries TRBV30 and TRBJ2-6; possible D gene TRBD1, 5 bases. The CDR3 loop spans 13 amino acids. Germline V CDR1 and CDR2: GTSNPN, SVGIG (reference sequence).

This chain's CDR3 is CASSPGGPEQYF. The DNA for the CDR3 is TGTGCCAGCAGCCCCGGGGGACCCGAGCAGTACTTC. The gene calls are TRBV6-6 and TRBJ2-7, with D perhaps matching TRBD2 (6 bases). V was pared by 6 bases and J by 6 bases, with 12 bases between. CDR1 is MNHNY, CDR2 SVGAGI, per germline (reference sequence). The CDR3 spans 12 residues.

The chain uses TRBV15 and TRBJ2-1; D gene unclear. With 3 bases removed from V and 4 bases from J, the gap between germline ends came to 4 bases. CDR1 and CDR2 from the germline V gene are LNHNV and YYDKDF (reference sequence). The CDR3 has 12 residues. The CDR3 DNA reads TGTGCCACCAGCAGGCCATACAATGAGCAGTTCTTC. This codes for CATSRPYNEQFF.

The chain combines TRBV2 with TRBJ1-2; the D gene is possibly TRBD1 (5 bases). V shed 1 base and J shed 5 bases, with 14 bases lying between them. CDR1 and CDR2 (germline): SNHLY, FYNNEI. The CDR3 covers 15 residues. CDR3 loop: CASSEGRGGGYGYTF. CDR3 sequence (DNA): TGTGCCAGCAGTGAAGGGAGGGGAGGAGGTTATGGCTACACCTTC.

V usage is TRBV7-3 and J usage is TRBJ1-3, with 7 bases matching TRBD1. Looked up from germline, CDR1 is SGHTA and CDR2 is FQGTGA. The CDR3 covers 14 residues. The V segment lost 5 bases and the J segment 4 bases; nucleotides outside the gene matches: 5. CDR3 in amino acids: CASSAQGTGNTIYF. As DNA, the CDR3 is TGTGCCAGCAGCGCACAGGGGACCGGAAACACCATATATTTT. The full variable domain, rest sourced from reference TRBV7-3 and TRBJ1-3, is GAGVSQTPSNKVTEKGKYVELRCDPISGHTALYWYRQSLGQGPEFLIYFQGTGAADDSGLPNDRFFAVRPEGSVSTLKIQRTERGDSAVYLCASSAQGTGNTIYFGEGSWLTVV.

At least ten counts were recorded for this clone. The genes are TRBV4-2 and TRBJ2-7, with 7 positions matching TRBD2. The junction had 5 bases not matched to a gene; V was cut back by 0 bases and J by 0 bases. Germline CDR1 is LGHNA and CDR2 is YNFKEQ. The CDR3 runs to 16 residues. CDR3 sequence reads: CASSQELAVNSYEQYF. The CDR3 DNA is TGTGCCAGCAGCCAAGAGCTAGCGGTTAACTCCTACGAGCAGTACTTC.

This clone has a handful of counts. The chain joins TRBV10-3 to TRBJ2-7, with TRBD2 as a possible D gene (5 bases). This CDR3 is built from 14 residues. Germline lookup yields CDR1 ENHRY and CDR2 SYGVKD. Trimming cost V 3 bases and J 6 bases, with 15 bases left between them. CDR3 DNA sequence: TGTGCCATCAGTGATATGCGGACCGGGGTCGAGCAGTACTTC. It specifies CAISDMRTGVEQYF.

The chain has TRBV6-5 and TRBJ1-3; TRBD1 might be the D (5 bases). V shed 2 bases and J shed 0 bases, with 11 bases lying between them. Germline values: CDR1 MNHEY, CDR2 SVGAGI. The CDR3 runs 16 residues. CDR3 DNA sequence: TGTGCCAGCAGTTACCGGACAAGGAGCTCTGGAAACACCATATATTTT. Its protein is CASSYRTRSSGNTIYF.

The chain employs TRBV9 and TRBJ1-4; D possibly corresponds to TRBD1 (5 bases). V lost 0 bases, J lost 13 bases, and 10 bases lay in between. The germline V gene encodes CDR1 SGDLS and CDR2 YYNGEE. CDR3 length: 12 amino acids. Here the CDR3 reads CASSVDSDRLFF. CDR3 nucleotides: TGTGCCAGCAGCGTAGACTCCGACAGACTGTTTTTT.

The V and J genes are TRBV4-2 and TRBJ2-1; D is unresolved. The CDR3 spans 18 residues. V was trimmed by 0 bases and J by 6 bases, leaving 21 bases between them. In germline, CDR1 is LGHNA, CDR2 YNFKEQ. The CDR3 region has the DNA TGTGCCAGCAGCCAAGATCCCTTCTACTCCCCGGTCGGCAATGAGCAGTTCTTC. Its translation is CASSQDPFYSPVGNEQFF.

This chain connects TRBV7-3 to TRBJ2-5, with D hard to call. The germline CDR1 and CDR2 sequences are SGHTA and FQGTGA. The V and J ends lost 5 bases and 7 bases respectively, with 14 bases between them. The CDR3 runs 13 residues. CDR3 sequence (DNA): TGTGCCAGCAGCCCAGATACAGCGAGGACCCAGTACTTC. Protein: CASSPDTARTQYF.

This chain uses TRBV28 with TRBJ1-2, with D unclear. This CDR3 has 12 amino acids. Trimming stripped 6 bases from V and 3 bases from J, with 8 bases between. Germline lookup yields CDR1 MDHEN and CDR2 SYDVKM. CDR3 sequence: CASSNGHYGYTF. The CDR3 bases are TGTGCCAGCAGCAACGGACACTATGGCTACACCTTC.

This chain connects TRBV5-1 to TRBJ2-5; D is tentatively TRBD1 or TRBD2 (5 bases each). Trimming cost V 4 bases and J 5 bases, with 15 bases left between them. This CDR3 contains 14 residues. Germline lookup yields CDR1 SGHRS and CDR2 YFSETQ. CDR3 in amino acids: CASSDGTTQETQYF. The CDR3 nucleotides are TGCGCCAGCAGCGATGGGACCACTCAGGAGACCCAGTACTTC.

The chain has TRBV27 and TRBJ2-7; the D is unclear. The germline V gene has CDR1 MNHEY and CDR2 SMNVEV (reference sequence). The CDR3 length is 14 residues. Trimming took off 6 bases at V and 4 bases at J, with 16 bases between the two ends. CDR3 protein: CASSPLALGYEQYF. The CDR3 nucleotides are TGTGCCAGCAGCCCCTTGGCGCTTGGGTACGAGCAGTACTTC.